These 19 T cell receptor beta chains originate from one sample sequenced in a study of T-cell reconstitution after alpha-beta-depleted transplantation in children. Preparation of the TCRbeta library involved a method that used unique molecular identifiers. TCRdb reprocessed the PCR reads via MiXCR and lists one record per CDR3 protein. The sample holds about 830,000 distinct CDR3 sequences; around 15% are singletons and the top ten take roughly 5%. Sequencing used PBMCs, mostly from graft donor cells, obtained 360 days after TCRalphabeta/CD19-depleted stem cell transplant. The receptors originated from a male patient between 5 and 17 years old who had a stem cell transplant for acute lymphoblastic leukemia, so the T cells may come from the graft donor.

V is TRBV18 and J is TRBJ1-1; 7 bases map to TRBD1. With 3 bases clipped from V and 0 bases from J, the junction kept 4 bases outside the gene matches. The CDR3 runs 15 residues. CDR1 and CDR2 (germline): KGHSH, LQKENI. The CDR3 loop is CASSPAGTVNTEAFF. For the CDR3, the DNA is TGTGCCAGCTCACCGGCCGGGACAGTGAACACTGAAGCTTTCTTT.

This clonotype has just a few counts. The chain couples TRBV12-3 or TRBV12-4 to TRBJ2-3, with 14 bases aligning to TRBD2. The CDR3 loop spans 20 amino acids. J was trimmed by 2 bases and V by 6 bases; bases with no gene match: 16. In nucleotides, the CDR3 is TGTGCCAGCAGGCGCAGGGACGGTTGGACTAGCGGGAGGCTCACAGATACGCAGTATTTT. As protein: CASRRRDGWTSGRLTDTQYF.

The rearrangement links TRBV15 to TRBJ2-7; 12 bases line up with TRBD1. Germline values: CDR1 LNHNV, CDR2 YYDKDF (reference sequence). The CDR3 covers 12 residues. Germline trimming cut 9 bases from V and 6 bases from J; bases unmatched to any gene: 3. CDR3 in amino acids: CATGTGGGEQYF. DNA of the CDR3: TGTGCCACAGGGACAGGGGGCGGCGAGCAGTACTTC.

CDR3 sequence reads: CASSSPGASGSQLSDTQYF. The CDR3 nucleotides read TGTGCCAGCAGCTCCCCGGGTGCTAGCGGGAGTCAGTTGTCAGATACGCAGTATTTT. The chain joins TRBV14 to TRBJ2-3; TRBD2 aligns across 10 bases. Germline lookup yields CDR1 SGHDN and CDR2 FVKESK. V was clipped by 5 bases and J by 4 bases; unmatched bases: 18. This CDR3 region has 19 residues.

This clonotype was seen a few times. The genes are TRBV20-1 and TRBJ2-1; D is possibly TRBD2 (6 bases). Germline CDR1 reads DFQATT; CDR2 reads SNEGSKA (reference sequence). The CDR3 covers 17 residues. Deletions cut 0 bases from V and 3 bases from J, with 18 bases between. The CDR3: CSARDGGSPWSYNEQFF. For the CDR3, the DNA is TGCAGTGCTAGAGATGGGGGGTCCCCGTGGAGCTACAATGAGCAGTTCTTC.

The chain employs TRBV7-8 and TRBJ2-1; a weak D match, TRBD2 (5 bases). The CDR3 loop spans 13 amino acids. The germline V and J ends were trimmed by 5 bases and 4 bases, with 9 bases remaining between them. CDR1 is SGHVS and CDR2 is FQNEAQ in the germline V gene. The CDR3 spells CASSPGIYNEQFF. CDR3 nucleotides: TGTGCCAGCAGCCCCGGGATTTACAATGAGCAGTTCTTC.

This clonotype was detected a few times. V is TRBV24-1 and J is TRBJ2-7; unclear D gene. V was clipped by 0 bases and J by 9 bases, with 14 bases between them. CDR3 length equals 14 residues. From germline, CDR1 is KGHDR and CDR2 SFDVKD. The CDR3 DNA follows: TGTGCCACCAGTGATTTGTGGGCCCGATCGGGGCAGTACTTC. It translates to CATSDLWARSGQYF.

J is TRBJ1-6 and V is TRBV2, with 11 bases matching TRBD1. The germline gives CDR1 SNHLY, CDR2 FYNNEI. The CDR3 length is 15 residues. The junction had 8 bases not matched to a gene; V was cut back by 7 bases and J by 9 bases. CDR3 nucleotide sequence: TGTGCCAGCAAGGTATCGGGACAGGGGGTTTCACCCCTCCACTTT. This codes for CASKVSGQGVSPLHF.

As regards this clonotype: The junction does not match germline at one end; this may be a read error. The CDR3 sequence: CGSGQNSYEQYF. Here the CDR3 DNA reads TGTGGCAGCGGACAGAACTCCTACGAGCAGTACTTC. This chain connects TRBV28 to TRBJ2-7; possible D gene TRBD1, 6 bases. The CDR3 length is 12 residues. CDR1 is MDHEN, CDR2 SYDVKM, per germline.

CDR3 DNA: TGCAGTGCTAGTGACAGGACGAGCTCTGGAAACACCATATATTTT. It yields the protein CSASDRTSSGNTIYF. The gene calls are TRBV20-1 and TRBJ1-3; tentative D call: TRBD1 (6 bases). The CDR3 has 15 amino acids. Trimming took off 3 bases at V and 0 bases at J, with 12 bases between the two ends. CDR1 DFQATT and CDR2 SNEGSKA come from the germline V gene (reference sequence).

The rearrangement joins TRBV11-1 to TRBJ2-1; D perhaps matches TRBD2 (6 bases). V gave up 4 bases and J gave up 10 bases, with 20 bases separating them. Germline lookup yields CDR1 SGHAT and CDR2 FQDESV (reference sequence). The CDR3 spans 15 residues. The CDR3 spells CASSSSLPLAAEQFF. The CDR3 DNA is TGTGCCAGCAGCTCTAGTCTCCCCTTAGCGGCGGAGCAGTTCTTC.

This clonotype has at least ten counts. This rearrangement joins TRBV25-1 to TRBJ2-2; 11 bases are a match to TRBD1. This CDR3 is built from 16 residues. With 4 bases clipped from V and 4 bases from J, the junction kept 5 bases outside the gene matches. From germline, CDR1 is MGHDK and CDR2 SYGVNS. The CDR3 region has the DNA TGTGCCAGCAGTGTGGACAGGGGGCCCAGCACCGGGGAGCTGTTTTTT. It encodes CASSVDRGPSTGELFF.

The chain has TRBV11-1 and TRBJ2-1; the D is unclear. The ends were cut back, 3 bases at V and 7 bases at J, with 7 bases in the middle. CDR1 SGHAT and CDR2 FQDESV come from the germline V gene (reference sequence). The CDR3 is 12 amino acids. Written as DNA, the CDR3 is TGTGCCAGCAGCTTGTTGATGAATGAGCAGTTCTTC. This gives the protein CASSLLMNEQFF.

The rearrangement links TRBV18 to TRBJ2-7; D uncertain. The CDR3 contains 15 residues. V was clipped by 3 bases and J by 0 bases, with 12 bases between them. CDR1 and CDR2 (germline): KGHSH, LQKENI. CDR3 region: CASSPAWVNSYEQYF. The CDR3 DNA sequence: TGTGCCAGCTCACCGGCGTGGGTCAACTCCTACGAGCAGTACTTC.

CDR3 in DNA: TGCGCCAGCAGCTTGGCCGACGGGAGATACGAGCAGTACTTC. It encodes CASSLADGRYEQYF. J is TRBJ2-7 and V is TRBV5-1, with D possibly matching TRBD2 (6 bases). The CDR3 spans 14 residues. CDR1 SGHRS and CDR2 YFSETQ come from the germline V gene. V was trimmed by 0 bases and J by 4 bases, leaving 11 bases between them.

This clonotype was counted between two and nine times. This chain uses TRBV11-2 with TRBJ2-1; D remains ambiguous. Trimming pared 5 bases from V and 6 bases from J, leaving 17 bases between. Germline CDR1 and CDR2: SGHAT and FQNNGV. CDR3 length: 15 residues. In DNA form, the CDR3 reads TGTGCCAGCAGCCGATTTGGCCTAAGAGGCAATGAGCAGTTCTTC. This translates into CASSRFGLRGNEQFF.

The chain is built from TRBV9 and TRBJ2-5; 11 positions agree with TRBD1. The J segment lost 5 bases and the V segment lost 3 bases, leaving 9 bases of the junction unmatched. Germline CDR1 is SGDLS and CDR2 is YYNGEE. This CDR3 is built from 16 residues. In DNA form, the CDR3 reads TGTGCCAGCAGCGCAAGCGGACAGGGGGCTTGGGAGACCCAGTACTTC. Amino acids: CASSASGQGAWETQYF.

At least ten counts were recorded for this clonotype. V is TRBV2 and J is TRBJ2-7; D is undetermined. Germline V gene sequence: CDR1 SNHLY, CDR2 FYNNEI. The V and J ends lost 7 bases and 6 bases respectively, with 7 bases between them. The CDR3 sequence is 10 residues long. As DNA, the CDR3 is TGTGCCAGCAAGAAGGGCGAGCAGTACTTC. Its protein is CASKKGEQYF.

The chain recombines TRBV20-1 with TRBJ2-3, with 7 bases identical to TRBD1. Germline V gene lookup returns CDR1 DFQATT and CDR2 SNEGSKA (reference sequence). The J segment lost 0 bases and the V segment lost 3 bases, leaving 9 bases of the junction unmatched. This CDR3 is built from 16 residues. The CDR3 spells CSASIWDRSSTDTQYF. For the CDR3, the DNA is TGCAGTGCTAGCATTTGGGACAGATCTAGCACAGATACGCAGTATTTT.